Given below is one T cell receptor beta chain in context. The data belong to a study of blood T cell repertoires in COVID-19. Turning to the study itself: The samples span acute and convalescent COVID-19 from the United States, Italy and Spain.

Profiled with immunoSEQ multiplex PCR; TCRdb holds only in-frame clones, not every one. Of a few hundred thousand clones in the sample, approximately 88% are singletons; the top ten hold roughly 1.2%. Germline CDR1 and CDR2: LGHDT and YNNKEL (reference sequence). This CDR3 comprises 14 residues. Trimming removed 1 base from V and 3 bases from J, with 9 bases in between. Sequencing was carried out using peripheral blood. The rearrangement uses TRBV3-1 (or the pseudogene TRBV3-2) and TRBJ1-2, with D unclear. The TCR originated in a man between 35 and 55 years old with acute or convalescent COVID-19. CDR3 in amino acids: CASSQGVGDYGYTF. The DNA for the CDR3 is TGTGCCAGCAGCCAAGGGGTAGGAGACTATGGCTACACCTTC.